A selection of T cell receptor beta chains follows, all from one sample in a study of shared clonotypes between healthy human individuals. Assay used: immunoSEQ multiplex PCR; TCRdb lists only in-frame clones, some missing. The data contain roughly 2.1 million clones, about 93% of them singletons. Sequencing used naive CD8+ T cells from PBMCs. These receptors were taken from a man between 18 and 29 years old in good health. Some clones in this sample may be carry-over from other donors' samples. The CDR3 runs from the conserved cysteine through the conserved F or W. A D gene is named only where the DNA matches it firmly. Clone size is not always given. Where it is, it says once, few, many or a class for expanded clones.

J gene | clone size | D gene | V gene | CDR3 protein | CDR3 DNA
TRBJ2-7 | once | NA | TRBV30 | CAWSPRGVYEQYF | TGTGCCTGGAGTCCACGAGGGGTCTACGAGCAGTACTTC
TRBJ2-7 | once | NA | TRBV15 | CATSNAGHSSYEQYF | TGTGCCACCAGCAATGCGGGACACAGCTCCTACGAGCAGTACTTC
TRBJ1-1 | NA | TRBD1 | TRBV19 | CASWVQGGNTEAFF | TGTGCCAGTTGGGTACAGGGGGGGAACACTGAAGCTTTCTTT
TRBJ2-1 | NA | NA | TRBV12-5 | CASGLSGNEQFF | TGTGCTAGTGGTTTGTCCGGGAATGAGCAGTTCTTC
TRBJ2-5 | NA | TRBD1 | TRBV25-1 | CASRGSSGQGSLETQYF | TGTGCCAGCAGGGGGTCGTCGGGACAGGGGTCTTTGGAGACCCAGTACTTC
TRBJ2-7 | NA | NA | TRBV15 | CATSTGGRAYEQYF | TGTGCCACCAGCACGGGCGGCAGAGCCTACGAGCAGTACTTC
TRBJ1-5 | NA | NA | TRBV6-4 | CASRPTDNSNQPQHF | TGTGCCAGCAGACCGACAGACAATAGCAATCAGCCCCAGCATTTT
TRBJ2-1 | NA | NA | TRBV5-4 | CASSPEREREGTGRFF | TGTGCCAGCAGCCCTGAAAGGGAGCGGGAGGGGACAGGGCGGTTCTTC
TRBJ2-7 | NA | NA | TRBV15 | CATSRDSDSEGSYEQYF | TGTGCCACCAGCAGAGATTCGGACAGCGAGGGCTCCTACGAGCAGTACTTC
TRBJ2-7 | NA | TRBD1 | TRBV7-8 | CASSRGRQGLSEQYF | TGTGCCAGCAGCCGTGGGAGACAGGGGCTCTCCGAGCAGTACTTC
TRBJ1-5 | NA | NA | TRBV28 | CASHTSWGPQHF | TGTGCCAGCCATACGTCATGGGGGCCCCAGCATTTT
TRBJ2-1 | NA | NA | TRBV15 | CATSSRAGEQFF | TGTGCCACCAGCAGTCGGGCGGGCGAGCAGTTCTTC
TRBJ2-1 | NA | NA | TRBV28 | CASRLRDEQFF | TGTGCCAGCAGACTCCGGGATGAGCAGTTCTTC
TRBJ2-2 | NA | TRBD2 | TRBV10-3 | CAISETSRLAGAGELFF | TGTGCCATCAGTGAAACATCGAGACTAGCGGGAGCCGGGGAGCTGTTTTTT
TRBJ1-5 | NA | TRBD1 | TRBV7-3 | CASSLSGGLSNQPQHF | TGTGCCAGCAGCTTATCAGGGGGCCTTAGCAATCAGCCCCAGCATTTT
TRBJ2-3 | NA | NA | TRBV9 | CASSDSVTPSTDTQYF | TGTGCCAGCAGCGACAGCGTTACCCCTAGCACAGATACGCAGTATTTT
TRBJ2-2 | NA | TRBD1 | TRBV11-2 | CASSPRTGEHTGELFF | TGTGCCAGCAGCCCCCGGACAGGGGAGCACACCGGGGAGCTGTTTTTT
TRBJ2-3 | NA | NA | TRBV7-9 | CASSLWFSSTDTQYF | TGTGCCAGCAGCTTATGGTTTAGTTCTACAGATACGCAGTATTTT
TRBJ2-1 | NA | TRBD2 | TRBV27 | CASSLFSGREWNEQFF | TGTGCCAGCAGCCTCTTCAGCGGGAGGGAATGGAATGAGCAGTTCTTC
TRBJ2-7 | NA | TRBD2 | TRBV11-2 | CASSLGPGRAYEQYF | TGTGCCAGCAGCTTAGGCCCCGGGAGGGCCTACGAGCAGTACTTC
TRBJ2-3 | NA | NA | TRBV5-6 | CASAPPGGVADTQYF | TGTGCCAGCGCCCCCCCGGGGGGCGTCGCAGATACGCAGTATTTT
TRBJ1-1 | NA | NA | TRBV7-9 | CASSLVPSRENTEAFF | TGTGCCAGCAGCTTGGTTCCGAGCAGGGAGAACACTGAAGCTTTCTTT
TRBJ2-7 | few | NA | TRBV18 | CASSPRGASSYEQYF | TGTGCCAGCTCACCCAGAGGCGCGAGCTCCTACGAGCAGTACTTC
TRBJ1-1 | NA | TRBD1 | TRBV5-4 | CASSFRDRGLNTEAFF | TGTGCCAGCAGCTTCCGGGACAGGGGGCTCAACACTGAAGCTTTCTTT
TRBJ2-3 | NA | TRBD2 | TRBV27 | CASSLWTSGPPSTDTQYF | TGTGCCAGCAGTTTATGGACTAGCGGGCCTCCGAGCACAGATACGCAGTATTTT
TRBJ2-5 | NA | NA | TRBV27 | CASSSGGSLETQYF | TGTGCCAGCAGTTCCGGCGGGTCGCTGGAGACCCAGTACTTC
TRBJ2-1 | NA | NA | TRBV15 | CATSRVAGPGNEQFF | TGTGCCACCAGCAGAGTGGCAGGGCCCGGCAATGAGCAGTTCTTC
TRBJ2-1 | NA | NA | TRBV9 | CASSVDQSSYNEQFF | TGTGCCAGCAGCGTAGATCAGAGCTCCTACAATGAGCAGTTCTTC
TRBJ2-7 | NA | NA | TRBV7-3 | CASSQSRGKYEQYF | TGTGCCAGCAGCCAATCCCGGGGAAAGTACGAGCAGTACTTC
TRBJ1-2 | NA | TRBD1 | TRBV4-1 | CASSQRQGAWGGYTF | TGCGCCAGCAGCCAACGACAGGGAGCATGGGGTGGCTACACCTTC
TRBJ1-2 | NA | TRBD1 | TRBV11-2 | CASSGVGTANNYGYTF | TGTGCCAGCAGCGGCGTCGGGACAGCAAATAACTATGGCTACACCTTC
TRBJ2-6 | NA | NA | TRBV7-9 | CASRQTLQGAGANVLTF | TGTGCCAGCAGACAAACCCTCCAGGGAGCTGGGGCCAACGTCCTGACTTTC
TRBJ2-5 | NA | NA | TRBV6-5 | CASSYSSRDTWTQYF | TGTGCCAGCAGTTATTCCAGCAGGGACACCTGGACCCAGTACTTC
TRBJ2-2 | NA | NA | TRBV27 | CASSLSARIQTGELFF | TGTGCCAGCAGTTTATCGGCGCGTATTCAAACCGGGGAGCTGTTTTTT
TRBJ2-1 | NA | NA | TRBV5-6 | CASSLVLYGLNYNEQFF | TGTGCCAGCAGCTTGGTCCTGTACGGATTGAACTACAATGAGCAGTTCTTC
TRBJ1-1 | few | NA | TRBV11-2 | CASSLSSEAFF | TGTGCCAGCAGCTTGTCATCAGAAGCTTTCTTT
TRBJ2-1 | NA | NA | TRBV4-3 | CASSQERGTNNEQFF | TGCGCCAGCAGCCAAGAACGGGGAACCAACAATGAGCAGTTCTTC
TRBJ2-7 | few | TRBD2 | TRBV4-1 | CASSQERRAGGVYEQYF | TGCGCCAGCAGCCAAGAAAGGAGGGCGGGAGGCGTGTACGAGCAGTACTTC
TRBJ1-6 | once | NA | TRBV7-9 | CASSFDAGPLHF | TGTGCCAGCAGCTTCGACGCGGGACCCCTCCACTTT
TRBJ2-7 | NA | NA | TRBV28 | CASSWLAEQYF | TGTGCCAGCAGTTGGCTGGCCGAGCAGTACTTC
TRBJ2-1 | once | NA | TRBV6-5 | CASSYSDRMNDEQFF | TGTGCCAGCAGTTACTCGGATAGAATGAACGATGAGCAGTTCTTC
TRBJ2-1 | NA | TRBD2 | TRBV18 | CAASMLAGGPGEQFF | TGTGCCGCGTCAATGTTAGCGGGAGGGCCGGGTGAGCAGTTCTTC
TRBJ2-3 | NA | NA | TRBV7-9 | CASSLVAADTQYF | TGTGCCAGCAGCTTAGTAGCGGCAGATACGCAGTATTTT
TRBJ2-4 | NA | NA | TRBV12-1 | CASSHIQYF | TGTGCCAGCAGCCACATTCAGTACTTC
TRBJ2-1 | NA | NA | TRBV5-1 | CASSLAGLNEQFF | TGCGCCAGCAGCTTGGCCGGCCTCAATGAGCAGTTCTTC
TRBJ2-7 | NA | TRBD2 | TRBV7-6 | CASSLSASGSYEQYF | TGTGCCAGCAGCTTATCCGCTAGCGGGAGTTACGAGCAGTACTTC
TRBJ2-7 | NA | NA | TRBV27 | CASSLFGTDYEQYF | TGTGCCAGCAGTTTATTCGGGACGGATTACGAGCAGTACTTC
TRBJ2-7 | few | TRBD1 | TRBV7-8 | CASSDGTGYEQYF | TGTGCCAGCAGCGACGGGACAGGCTACGAGCAGTACTTC
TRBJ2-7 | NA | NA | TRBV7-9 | CASSPRDEQYF | TGTGCCAGCAGCCCAAGGGACGAGCAGTACTTC
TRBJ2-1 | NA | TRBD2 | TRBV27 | CASSLGTSGLDNEQFF | TGTGCCAGCAGCCTTGGGACTAGCGGGCTTGACAATGAGCAGTTCTTC
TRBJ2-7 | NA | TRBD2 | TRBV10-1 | CASSKASPTSAYEQYF | TGCGCCAGCAGTAAAGCCTCTCCGACTAGCGCCTACGAGCAGTACTTC
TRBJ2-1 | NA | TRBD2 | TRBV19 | CASSSGLASYNEQFF | TGTGCCAGTAGTTCCGGACTAGCGTCCTACAATGAGCAGTTCTTC